This TCR beta chain was obtained from a study of cytomegalovirus exposure and HLA in healthy donors. As regards this clone: Its matching antigen is unknown.

Study conclusions and caveats: Further analysis was carried out later, and it showed several of the most significant clusters appearing linked to common viral pathogens. Among the CMV-associated chains, three were confirmed in vitro as specific for CMV antigens.

This CDR3 comprises 15 residues. V was pared by 2 bases and J by 5 bases, with 15 bases between. Germline lookup yields CDR1 MNHNY and CDR2 SVGAGI (reference sequence). Use of 60 Vbeta and 13 Jbeta primers characterized the PCR. Sequencing was performed with immunoSEQ multiplex PCR; in TCRdb, only in-frame clones are kept and a portion is missing. Counted here are about 170,000 clones, approximately 88% occurring once; the ten biggest clones make up 0.95% to 1.5%. This clonotype was sampled from a boy aged 2 to 10 in good health and CMV-seronegative. The specimen was PBMCs. J is TRBJ1-2 and V is TRBV6-6; D unclear. Here the CDR3 reads CASSYSGNPLYGYTF. The CDR3 nucleotides are TGTGCCAGCAGTTACAGCGGGAACCCCTTATATGGCTACACCTTC.